These 16 T cell receptor beta chains share one sample of origin, sequenced in a study of tissue T cells after allogeneic stem cell transplantation. Generated by immunoSEQ multiplex PCR, the TCRdb table keeps only in-frame clones and is missing some. Here the sample spans roughly 4,000 clones, roughly 50% being singletons. Sample time point: mouse harvest day 7 after allogeneic transplant. Mouse grafts combined 10^7 T-cell-depleted bone marrow cells with 10^6 splenic CD5+ T cells. The sequenced sample was gut tissue. The origin of the receptors is a female BALB/c mouse given C57BL/6 T cells with graft-versus-host disease after an allogeneic hematopoietic cell transplant.

This clone has just a few counts. Gene names are mouse gene names. Incomplete CDR3 DNA: TGTGCCAGCACCCGGACAGGTAACTATGCTGAGCAGTTC. Translated: CASTRTGNYAEQF. From start to end, the CDR3 is CASTRTGNYAEQFF. This chain joins TRBV26 and TRBJ2-1, with TRBD1 matching over 7 bases. The DNA ends 1 residue before the CDR3 does, and the rest of the CDR3 is filled in from the germline J gene. Losses at the gene ends were 7 bases for V and 0 bases for J; bases not matched to a gene: 3. In germline, CDR1 is KGHPV, CDR2 FQNQEV (reference sequence). CDR3 length: 14 amino acids.

This clone was counted only a few times. Genes and germline are mouse. Read coverage stops 1 residue before the CDR3 terminus; the germline J gene supplies the remainder. The V gene is TRBV1, the J gene TRBJ2-4; D may be TRBD2 (5 bases). The CDR3 length is 13 residues. Germline CDR1 NSQYPW, CDR2 LRSPGD (reference sequence). Trimming stripped 3 bases from V and 1 base from J, with 5 bases between. The part of the CDR3 DNA that was read is TGCACCTGCAGTGCTGGGGGTCAAAACACCTTGTAC. Translation: CTCSAGGQNTLY. The whole CDR3 reads CTCSAGGQNTLYF.

About this clone: Germline and genes: mouse. The DNA ends 1 residue before the CDR3 does, and the rest of the CDR3 is filled in from the germline J gene. The chain has TRBV26 and TRBJ1-6; 7 bases align to TRBD1. TRBJ1-6 is assigned to the ORF class and has an uncertain function. Looked up from germline, CDR1 is KGHPV and CDR2 is FQNQEV (reference sequence). The length of the CDR3 is 14 residues. With 4 bases clipped from V and 4 bases from J, the junction kept 1 base outside the gene matches. Here the CDR3 reads CASSPTGYNSPLYF. The CDR3 bases that were read are TGTGCCAGCAGTCCGACAGGGTATAATTCGCCCCTCTAC.

Of note for this clone: Gene names denote mouse genes. The CDR3 extends 1 residue past the end of the read, so its final part is completed from the germline J gene. The V and J genes are TRBV12-2 and TRBJ2-4; the match to TRBD2 covers 8 bases. V lost 1 base to trimming and J lost 3 bases; unmatched junction nucleotides: 2. Germline CDR1 SGHLS, CDR2 HYDKME. CDR3 size: 14 residues. CDR3 bases read: TGTGCCAGCTCTCTGGGGGGGCGACAAAACACCTTGTAC. Its translation is CASSLGGRQNTLY. The entire CDR3 protein reads CASSLGGRQNTLYF.

Remarks on this clone: Germline and genes: mouse. The read ends 1 residue shy of where the CDR3 ends; the end is completed using the germline J gene. The rearrangement joins TRBV3 to TRBJ2-7; tentatively, D is TRBD1 (6 bases). This CDR3 contains 14 residues. From germline, CDR1 is SNHLY and CDR2 FYNGKV (reference sequence). Trimming pared 6 bases from V and 0 bases from J, leaving 12 bases between. The sequenced CDR3 bases are TGTGCCAGCAGTTCGGGACAAAGCTCCTATGAACAGTAC. Protein product: CASSSGQSSYEQY. The full CDR3 sequence reads CASSSGQSSYEQYF. The full variable domain, its missing parts supplied by reference TRBV3 and TRBJ2-7, is GPKVLQIPSHQIIDMGQMVTLNCDPVSNHLYFYWYKQILGQQMEFLVNFYNGKVMEKSKLFKDQFSVERPDGSYFTLKIQPTALEDSAVYFCASSSGQSSYEQYFGPGTRLTVL.

About this clone: The listed genes are named as in mouse. The CDR3 DNA, read in part, is TGTGCCAGCAGTGACAGGGGTGCAAACTCCGACTACACC. It yields the protein CASSDRGANSDYT. The whole CDR3 reads CASSDRGANSDYTF. The chain joins TRBV26 to TRBJ1-2, with TRBD1 matching 8 bases. The CDR3 extends 1 residue past the end of the read, so its final part is completed from the germline J gene. With 5 bases clipped from V and 0 bases from J, the junction kept 2 bases outside the gene matches. CDR1 is KGHPV, CDR2 FQNQEV, per germline (reference sequence). The CDR3 is 14 residues long.

There are a few counts of this clone. The germline and genes are mouse ones. Read data end 1 residue before the CDR3 end; the end is taken from the germline J gene. V and J are TRBV31 and TRBJ2-3; 8 nucleotides agree with TRBD2. V gave up 0 bases and J gave up 0 bases; unmatched junction bases: 8. CDR3 length: 17 residues. Germline V gene sequence: CDR1 GKSSPN, CDR2 SITVG. The CDR3 here is CAWSLWGGATSAETLYF. The CDR3 bases that were read are TGTGCCTGGAGTCTTTGGGGGGGTGCAACTAGTGCAGAAACGCTGTAT. The full variable domain, completed using reference TRBV31 and TRBJ2-3, is AQTIHQWPVAEIKAVGSPLSLGCTIKGKSSPNLYWYWQATGGTLQQLFYSITVGQVESVVQLNLSASRPKDDQFILSTEKLLLSHSGFYLCAWSLWGGATSAETLYFGSGTRLTVL.

For this clone: Mouse names are used for the genes. The read ends 1 residue before the CDR3 terminus; that terminus is restored from the germline J gene. The genes are TRBV16 and TRBJ2-3; 8 nucleotides align to TRBD1. The J segment lost 1 base and the V segment lost 3 bases, leaving 3 bases of the junction unmatched. The CDR3 is made up of 15 amino acids. In germline, CDR1 is SGHSA, CDR2 FRNQAP. The CDR3 spells CASSFPGQGAETLYF. CDR3 DNA (partial): TGTGCAAGCAGCTTCCCGGGACAGGGTGCAGAAACGCTGTAT.

In its sample, this clone was seen a few times. Gene names are mouse gene names. The read terminates 1 residue ahead of where the CDR3 ends, so the germline J gene completes it. The V gene is TRBV26, the J gene TRBJ1-2; possibly TRBD1 for D (6 bases). V dropped 4 bases and J dropped 5 bases, with 8 bases sitting between them. Germline CDR1 KGHPV, CDR2 FQNQEV (reference sequence). The length of the CDR3 is 12 residues. This CDR3 reads CASSPRGSDYTF. The part of the CDR3 DNA that was read is TGTGCCAGCAGTCCCAGGGGATCCGACTACACC. The complete variable domain, with remaining parts taken from reference TRBV26 and TRBJ1-2, reads NSKVIQTPRYLVKGQGQKAKMRCIPEKGHPVVFWYQQNKNNEFKFLINFQNQEVLQQIDMTEKRFSAECPSNSPCSLEIQSSEAGDSALYLCASSPRGSDYTFGSGTRLLVI.

This clone has just one count. Gene names and germline refer to mouse. The read comes to an end 1 residue before the CDR3 does, leaving the germline J gene to fill in the end. The chain is built from TRBV26 and TRBJ1-6, with D possibly TRBD1 on 5 matching bases. TRBJ1-6 is sorted into the ORF group, with uncertain function. V lost 4 bases and J 9 bases, leaving 7 bases between the germline ends. There are 12 residues in the CDR3. CDR1 and CDR2 (germline): KGHPV, FQNQEV (reference sequence). The CDR3 DNA, read in part, is TGTGCCAGCAGTCCCACAGGTTCGCCCCTCTAC. It encodes CASSPTGSPLY. The whole CDR3 sequence is CASSPTGSPLYF.

This clone occurred a few times. Gene names denote mouse genes. From the germline J gene comes the end of the CDR3, since the read stops 1 residue before it. The genes are TRBV26 and TRBJ1-1, with 8 nucleotides matching TRBD1. Germline CDR1 KGHPV, CDR2 FQNQEV (reference sequence). This CDR3 spans 14 amino acids. Germline trimming cut 6 bases from V and 3 bases from J; bases unmatched to any gene: 6. The sequenced CDR3 bases are TGTGCCAGCAGCCGTCGGACAGGGCACACAGAAGTCTTC. This gives the protein CASSRRTGHTEVF. From start to end, the CDR3 is CASSRRTGHTEVFF.

Notes on this clone: Here the gene names and germline are mouse. Sequencing ends 1 residue short of the CDR3 end; the germline J gene provides the rest. This rearrangement joins TRBV1 to TRBJ1-6, with 11 nucleotides matching TRBD1. TRBJ1-6 is an ORF, with its function uncertain. The CDR3 sequence is 15 residues long. Per germline, CDR1 NSQYPW and CDR2 LRSPGD (reference sequence). J was trimmed by 6 bases and V by 4 bases; bases with no gene match: 2. The sequenced part of the CDR3 DNA is TGCACCTGCAGTGGGGACAGGGGGGTTAATTCGCCCCTCTAC. Its protein is CTCSGDRGVNSPLY. The entire CDR3 is CTCSGDRGVNSPLYF.

Points on this clone: The germline and genes are mouse ones. Read coverage stops 1 residue before the CDR3 terminus; the germline J gene supplies the remainder. The J gene is TRBJ2-1, the V gene TRBV26, with 10 positions matching TRBD2. J lost 1 base, V lost 4 bases, and 1 base had no gene match. The germline gives CDR1 KGHPV, CDR2 FQNQEV (reference sequence). The CDR3 runs to 15 residues. The CDR3 bases that were read are TGTGCCAGCAGTCCGACTGGGGGGAACTATGCTGAGCAGTTC. Protein product: CASSPTGGNYAEQF. The whole CDR3 is CASSPTGGNYAEQFF.

A note on this clone: Genes and germline come from the mouse. The CDR3 end lies 1 residue beyond the end of the read and is filled in from the germline J gene. The rearrangement joins TRBV4 to TRBJ1-1; D may be TRBD1 (5 bases). The V gene's germline CDR1 is LGHDT and CDR2 YNNKQL (reference sequence). V was clipped by 3 bases and J by 3 bases, with 5 bases between them. The CDR3 contains 12 residues. CDR3 loop: CASSYRDTEVFF. CDR3 bases read: TGTGCCAGCAGCTACAGGGACACAGAAGTCTTC. Full variable domain (outside the CDR3, taken from reference TRBV4 and TRBJ1-1): ETAVFQTPNYHVTQVGNEVSFNCKQTLGHDTMYWYKQDSKKLLKIMFSYNNKQLIVNETVPRRFSPQSSDKAHLNLRIKSVEPEDSAVYLCASSYRDTEVFFGKGTRLTVV.

Turning to this clone: The germline and genes are mouse ones. The read is 1 residue too short to cover the CDR3 end, so that end is filled in from the germline J gene. At the DNA level, this CDR3 is encoded by other sequences in the same sample as well. V usage is TRBV13-2 and J usage is TRBJ2-7; 14 nucleotides agree with TRBD2. The ends lost 3 bases at V and 6 bases at J; junction bases unmatched: 2. Germline assignment: CDR1 NNHNN and CDR2 SYGAGS (reference sequence). The CDR3 loop spans 14 amino acids. CDR3 DNA (partial): TGTGCCAGCGGTGGGGGACTGGGGGGGCTTGAACAGTAC. Its translation: CASGGGLGGLEQY. The full CDR3 reads CASGGGLGGLEQYF.

Of note for this clone: Gene names and germline refer to mouse. From the germline J gene comes the end of the CDR3, since the read stops 1 residue before it. This chain links TRBV26 with TRBJ1-4; 7 nucleotides align to TRBD1. Germline V CDR1 and CDR2: KGHPV, FQNQEV (reference sequence). The CDR3 is made up of 15 amino acids. V lost 7 bases and J lost 0; bases outside the gene matches: 5. The CDR3 here is CASTKQGISNERLFF. The CDR3 DNA, read in part, is TGTGCCAGCACGAAACAGGGGATTTCCAACGAAAGATTATTT.